This TCR beta chain was retrieved from a study of vaccination effects on CD4 cells after COVID-19. Study-wide background: Participants received two doses of either the BNT162b2 or mRNA-1273 vaccine.

Clones were read by immunoSEQ multiplex PCR, and TCRdb kept only the in-frame ones, dropping some. The repertoire consists of about 79,000 clones, with roughly 80% occurring once and the leading ten covering 1.5% to 2%. With the ViraFEST assay, the study expanded antigen-specific CD4+ T cells using viral peptide pools, then sequenced them. Once cultured for nine to ten days, the cells underwent separation to obtain CD4+ T cells. They grew a few million PBMC in each well, adding around 10 IU/ml IL-2 and approximately 9.2 ug/ml peptides. Days 3 and 7 saw half the medium replaced with IL-2 medium. Points on this clone: The antigen is unknown.

The study, taken as a whole, reports: After vaccination of healthy people, only 1 of 255 vaccine-induced clones cross-reacted with common cold coronaviruses.

The CDR3 runs 14 residues. CDR1 and CDR2 from the germline V gene are SGHTA and FQGNSA. V lost 5 bases and J lost 5, with 15 bases in between. This specimen consisted of CD4+ T cells from PBMCs cultured with HCoV-229E spike peptides, obtained before COVID-19 vaccination. This TCR came from a human donor who received a COVID-19 vaccine. This rearrangement joins TRBV7-2 to TRBJ2-5; no clear D gene. The CDR3 loop reads CASSTPGRWETQYF. CDR3 DNA: TGTGCCAGCAGCACTCCAGGCCGGTGGGAGACCCAGTACTTC.